This T cell receptor (beta chain) was captured in a study of blood T cells in healthy people across ages (dated by TCRdb to between 2014 and 2017). With regard to the full study: In model experiments, template switching captured about one uniquely barcoded TCR beta cDNA molecule for every two T cells. Using the same blood draw, the study looked at two additional independent replicas of 1 million unique cDNA reads for two donors, one aged 18 to 30 and the other aged 80 or older. Donors of different ages were randomly distributed across sequencing lanes to avoid experimental bias. The donors were split into four age groups: young (average 16 years), middle-aged (roughly 42), aged (62) and long-lived (about 82). The study measured age-related changes in TCR beta repertoire diversity using deep sequencing normalized with unique cDNA molecular identifiers. Results and caveats for the whole study, not just this receptor: Bulk unsorted PBMC profiling prevented conclusive comparison of naive and antigen-experienced compartments. Observed TCR beta diversity per million T cells fell roughly linearly with age, and a significant reduction was already apparent by age around 39. Estimates of total diversity from one million sequenced T cells were regarded as lower bounds and underestimates. Donor CMV infection status was unknown, potentially confounding age-related changes in expanded clonotypes. Compared with the aged group, more naive CD4+ T cells, fewer expanded clones and increased TCR diversity were shown by the long-lived group, suggesting age selection. There was a strong correlation between observed TCR beta diversity and the percentage of naive T cells measured by flow cytometry.

In regard to this clonotype: Its target antigen remains unknown. The input lacks base qualities; no much larger clone sits a single base away.

Library preparation was by 5' RACE. Data came from an Illumina HiSeq 2500. The second PCR ran for about 6 to 12 cycles and used a J-beta primer mix along with a sample-barcoded 5' primer. A template-switch 5' adaptor carrying 12 random nucleotides introduced a unique molecular identifier onto each TCR beta cDNA molecule. Each sample yielded at least 2.5 million CDR3-containing paired-end reads. All of the RNA was converted into first-strand cDNA using the Mint cDNA synthesis kit, with a TRBC-specific oligonucleotide serving as the primer. After uracil-DNA glycosylase treatment, a first 18-cycle PCR used universal primers M1SS and BC2_uni_R on all cDNA. In the authors' own workflow: Each sample was normalized by randomly selecting 1 million high-quality reads, each carrying a distinct molecular identifier. Reads sharing molecular identifiers were discarded rather than binned into consensus sequences. MiTCR, run with a Q25 quality threshold and the strictest error-elimination algorithm, handled CDR3 identification, clonotype clustering and error correction. A nonparametric unseen species model with Euler transformation was used to estimate lower-bound total TCR beta diversity. Starting from the raw public reads, TCRdb applied fastp trimming at Q25, assembled clones with MiXCR and retained in-frame beta chains. Each CDR3 protein appears once, grouped with its most common genes and DNA. The V and J calls follow TCRdb's processing rather than the paper's. A total of about 2 million distinct CDR3 sequences appear in this sample, roughly 50% of them only once. Roughly 2% of the sample comes from the top ten.

Systemically healthy Caucasian individuals from Russia, 35 to 50 in total and aged about 6 to 100 years, were included as donors. About 10 milliliters of peripheral blood were collected from each donor into EDTA-treated Vacutainer tubes. Ficoll-Paque density-gradient centrifugation was used to isolate PBMCs, with at least 7 million per sample. Trizol reagent was used to extract total RNA from the PBMCs, yielding at least 5 micrograms per sample. For every donor, flow cytometry on a PBMC aliquot measured the percentage of naive CD45RAhigh/CD27high T cells. V trim: 4 bases; J trim: 3 bases; unmatched bases: 5. The CDR3 has 15 amino acids, counting the end cysteine and phenylalanine. Only CDR3 DNA is held: 45 bases, read in frame from base 1. The germline V gene yields MGHDK for CDR1 and SYGVNS for CDR2.

The specimen was blood. The receptor chain draws on TRBV25-1 and TRBJ2-1; 8 bases in the junction line up with TRBD2. This sequence was found in a woman in her thirties or forties in good health. The base sequence is TGTGCCAGCAGTGGAGGGAGCGGGAGCTACAATGAGCAGTTCTTC. It encodes CASSGGSGSYNEQFF.